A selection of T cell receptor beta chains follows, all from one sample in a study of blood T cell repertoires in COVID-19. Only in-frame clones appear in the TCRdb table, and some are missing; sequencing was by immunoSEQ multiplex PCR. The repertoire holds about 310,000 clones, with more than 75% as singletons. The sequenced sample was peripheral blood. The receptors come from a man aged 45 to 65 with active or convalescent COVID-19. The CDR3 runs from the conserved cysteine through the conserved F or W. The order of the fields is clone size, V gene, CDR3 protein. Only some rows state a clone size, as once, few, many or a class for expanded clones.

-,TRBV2,CASRGSGGVYSNQPQHF
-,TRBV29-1,CSVAGQGASTEAFF
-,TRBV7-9,CASSSGSQGLQPQHF
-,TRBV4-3,CASSQGGGLQETQYF
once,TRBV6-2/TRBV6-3,CASSYSTVSNQPQHF
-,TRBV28,CASSFGNSPLHF
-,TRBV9,CASSPAPGTDSDTQYF
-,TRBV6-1,CASSESGPPGELFF
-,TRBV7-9,CASSFGSGGYTF
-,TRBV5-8,CASRNRGSGNTIYF
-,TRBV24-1,CATSATGGNEKLFF
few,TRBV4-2,CASSQDMADSGNTIYF
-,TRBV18,CASEAGSYTDTQYF
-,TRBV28,CASSFPGQGLGFIGASYEQYF
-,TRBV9,CASSVATGLMNTEAFF
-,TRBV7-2,CASRTGRNNEQFF
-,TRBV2,CASRLAGGSYEQYF
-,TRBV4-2,CASSDSIRSQRVDTQYF
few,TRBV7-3,CASRETGEGHNEQFF
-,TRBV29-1,CSVEDQGTALAGANVLTF
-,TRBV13,CASRGQGGGYATQYF
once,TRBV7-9,CASLQGARETQYF
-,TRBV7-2,CASSLHRGMTDTQYF
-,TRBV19,CASSTQRGSNQPQHF
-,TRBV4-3,CASSQERGGGNTIYF
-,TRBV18,CASSPYISGQRAYEQYF
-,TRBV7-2,CASSLLRGSEQYF
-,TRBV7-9,CASSSHTGKTNEKLFF
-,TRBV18,CASSPGQNTEAFF
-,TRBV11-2,CASSSTGQGAGELFF
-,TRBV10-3,CASRLATNEKLFF
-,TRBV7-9,CASTLTGGYNSPLHF
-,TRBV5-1,CASSPGDSNQPQHF
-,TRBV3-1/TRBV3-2,CASSPTVTATISNQPQHF
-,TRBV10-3,CAIRPGQGSGNTIYF
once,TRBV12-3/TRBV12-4,CASSWGQNQPQHF
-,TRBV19,CASSPTGDGYTF